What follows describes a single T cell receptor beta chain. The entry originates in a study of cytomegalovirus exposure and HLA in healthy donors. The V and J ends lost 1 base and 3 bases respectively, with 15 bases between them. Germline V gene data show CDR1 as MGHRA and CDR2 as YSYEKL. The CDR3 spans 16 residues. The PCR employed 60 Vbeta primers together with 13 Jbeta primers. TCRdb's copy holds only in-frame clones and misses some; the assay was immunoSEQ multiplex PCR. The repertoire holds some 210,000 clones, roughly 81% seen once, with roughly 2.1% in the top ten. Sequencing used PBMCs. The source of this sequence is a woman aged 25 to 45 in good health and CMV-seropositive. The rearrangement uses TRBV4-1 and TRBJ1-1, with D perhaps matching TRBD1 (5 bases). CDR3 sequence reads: CASSQAFDGGDTEAFF. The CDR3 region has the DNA TGCGCCAGCAGCCAAGCCTTCGATGGAGGGGACACTGAAGCTTTCTTT.